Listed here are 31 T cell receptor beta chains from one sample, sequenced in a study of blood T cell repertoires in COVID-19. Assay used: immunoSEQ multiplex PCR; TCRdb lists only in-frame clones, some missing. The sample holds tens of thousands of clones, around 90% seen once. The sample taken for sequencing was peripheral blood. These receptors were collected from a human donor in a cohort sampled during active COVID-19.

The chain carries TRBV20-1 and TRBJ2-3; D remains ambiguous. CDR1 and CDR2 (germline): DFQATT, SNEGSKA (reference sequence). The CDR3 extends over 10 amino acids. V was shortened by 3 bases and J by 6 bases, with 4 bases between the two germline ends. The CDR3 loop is CSASFDTQYF. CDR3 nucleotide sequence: TGCAGTGCTAGCTTCGATACGCAGTATTTT.

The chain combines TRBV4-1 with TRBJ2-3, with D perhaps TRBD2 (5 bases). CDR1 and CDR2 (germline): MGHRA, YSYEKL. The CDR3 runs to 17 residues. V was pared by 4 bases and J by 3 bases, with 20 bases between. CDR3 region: CASSLQFAMGATDTQYF. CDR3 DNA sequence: TGCGCCAGCAGCCTCCAATTCGCCATGGGAGCAACAGATACGCAGTATTTT.

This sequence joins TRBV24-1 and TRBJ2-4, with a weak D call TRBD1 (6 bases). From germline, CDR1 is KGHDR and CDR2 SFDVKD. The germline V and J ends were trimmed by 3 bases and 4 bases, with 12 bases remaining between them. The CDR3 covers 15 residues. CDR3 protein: CATSDIRDIKNIQYF. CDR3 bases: TGTGCCACCAGTGATATCCGGGACATTAAAAACATTCAGTACTTC.

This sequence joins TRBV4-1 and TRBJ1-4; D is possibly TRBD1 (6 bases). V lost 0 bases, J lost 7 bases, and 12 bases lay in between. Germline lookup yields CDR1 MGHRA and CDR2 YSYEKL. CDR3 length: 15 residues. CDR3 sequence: CASSQDPQGTEKLFF. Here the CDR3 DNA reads TGCGCCAGCAGCCAAGATCCCCAGGGGACTGAAAAACTGTTTTTT.

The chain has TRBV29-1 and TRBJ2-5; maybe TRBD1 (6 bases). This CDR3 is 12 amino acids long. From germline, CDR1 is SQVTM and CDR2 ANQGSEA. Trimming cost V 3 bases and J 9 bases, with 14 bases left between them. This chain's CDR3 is CSVDRGQFAQYF. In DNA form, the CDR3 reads TGCAGCGTTGACAGGGGTCAGTTCGCCCAGTACTTC.

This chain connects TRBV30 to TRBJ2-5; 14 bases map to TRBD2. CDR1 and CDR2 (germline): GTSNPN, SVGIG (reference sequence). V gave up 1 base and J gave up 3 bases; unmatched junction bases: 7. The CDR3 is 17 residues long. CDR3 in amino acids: CAWSAQWGLAGEETQYF. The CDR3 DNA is TGTGCCTGGAGTGCCCAATGGGGACTAGCGGGAGAAGAGACCCAGTACTTC.

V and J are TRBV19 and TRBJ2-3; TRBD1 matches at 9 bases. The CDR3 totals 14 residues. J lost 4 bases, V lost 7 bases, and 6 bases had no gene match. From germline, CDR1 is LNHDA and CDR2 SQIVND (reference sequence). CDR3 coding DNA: TGTGCCAGTACTCCGGACAGGGGTTCAGATACGCAGTATTTT. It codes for CASTPDRGSDTQYF. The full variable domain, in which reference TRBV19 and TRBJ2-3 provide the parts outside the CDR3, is DGGITQSPKYLFRKEGQNVTLSCEQNLNHDAMYWYRQDPGQGLRLIYYSQIVNDFQKGDIAEGYSVSREKKESFPLTVTSAQKNPTAFYLCASTPDRGSDTQYFGPGTRLTVL.

CDR3 region: CASSLTSGSYNEQFF. CDR3 DNA: TGTGCCAGCAGCTTGACTAGCGGGTCCTACAATGAGCAGTTCTTC. The chain carries TRBV5-4 and TRBJ2-1; TRBD2 aligns across 9 bases. This CDR3 region has 15 residues. After removal of 1 base from V and 1 base from J, the junction contained 0 bases not matched to a gene. The germline V gene has CDR1 SGHNT and CDR2 YYREEE (reference sequence).

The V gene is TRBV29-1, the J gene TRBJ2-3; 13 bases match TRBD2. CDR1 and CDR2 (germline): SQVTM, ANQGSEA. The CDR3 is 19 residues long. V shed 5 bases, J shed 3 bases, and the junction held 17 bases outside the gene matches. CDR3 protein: CSVSGLFRPGLAGTDTQYF. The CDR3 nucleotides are TGCAGCGTTTCCGGACTCTTCAGACCGGGACTAGCGGGGACAGATACGCAGTATTTT.

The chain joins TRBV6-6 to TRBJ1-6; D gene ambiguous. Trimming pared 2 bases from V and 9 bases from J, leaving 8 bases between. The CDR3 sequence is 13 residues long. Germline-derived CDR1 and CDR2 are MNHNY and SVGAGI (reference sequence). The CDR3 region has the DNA TGTGCCAGCAGTTACAATAGAGCTTCACCCCTCCACTTT. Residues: CASSYNRASPLHF.

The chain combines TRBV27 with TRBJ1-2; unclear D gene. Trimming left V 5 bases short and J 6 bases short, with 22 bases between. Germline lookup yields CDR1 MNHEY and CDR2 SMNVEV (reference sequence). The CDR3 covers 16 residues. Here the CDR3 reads CASSNSGAFLLNGYTF. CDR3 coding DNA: TGTGCCAGCAGTAATTCGGGAGCATTTCTCCTTAATGGCTACACCTTC.

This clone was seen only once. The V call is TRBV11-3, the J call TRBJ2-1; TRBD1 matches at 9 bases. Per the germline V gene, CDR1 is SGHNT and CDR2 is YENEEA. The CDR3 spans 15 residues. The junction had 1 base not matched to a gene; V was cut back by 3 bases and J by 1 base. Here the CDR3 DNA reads TGTGCCAGCAGCTTGACAGGGGGATCCTACAATGAGCAGTTCTTC. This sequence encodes CASSLTGGSYNEQFF. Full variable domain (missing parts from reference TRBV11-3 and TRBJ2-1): EAGVVQSPRYKIIEKKQPVAFWCNPISGHNTLYWYLQNLGQGPELLIRYENEEAVDDSQLPKDRFSAERLKGVDSTLKIQPAELGDSAVYLCASSLTGGSYNEQFFGPGTRLTVL.

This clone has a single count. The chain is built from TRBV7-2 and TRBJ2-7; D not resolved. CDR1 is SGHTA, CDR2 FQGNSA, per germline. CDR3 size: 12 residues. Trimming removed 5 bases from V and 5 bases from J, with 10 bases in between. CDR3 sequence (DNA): TGTGCCAGCAGCCGCGTCGCGCACGAGCAGTACTTC. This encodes CASSRVAHEQYF.

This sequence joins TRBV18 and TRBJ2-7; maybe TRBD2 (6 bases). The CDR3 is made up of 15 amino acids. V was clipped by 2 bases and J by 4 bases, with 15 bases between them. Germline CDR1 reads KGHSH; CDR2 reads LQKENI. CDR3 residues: CASSPGGSIRYEQYF. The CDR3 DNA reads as TGTGCCAGCTCACCAGGAGGGAGTATACGGTACGAGCAGTACTTC.

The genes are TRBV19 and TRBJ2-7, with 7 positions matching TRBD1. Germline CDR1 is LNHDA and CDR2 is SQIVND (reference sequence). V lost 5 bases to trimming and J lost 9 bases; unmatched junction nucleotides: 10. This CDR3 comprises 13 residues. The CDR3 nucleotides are TGTGCCAGTAGTGGTCAGGGGGAGAATGTGCAGTACTTC. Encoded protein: CASSGQGENVQYF.

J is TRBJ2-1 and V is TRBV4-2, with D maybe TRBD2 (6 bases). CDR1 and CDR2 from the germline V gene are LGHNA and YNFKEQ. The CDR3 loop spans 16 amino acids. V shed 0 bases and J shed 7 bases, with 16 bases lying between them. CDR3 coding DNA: TGTGCCAGCAGCCAAGATCCACTCGGGAGCGGGAATGAGCAGTTCTTC. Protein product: CASSQDPLGSGNEQFF.

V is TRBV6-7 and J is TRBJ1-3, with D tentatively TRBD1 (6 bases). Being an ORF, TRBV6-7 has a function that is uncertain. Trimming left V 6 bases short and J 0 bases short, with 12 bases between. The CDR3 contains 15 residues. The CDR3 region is CASRGAVVSGNTIYF. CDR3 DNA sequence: TGTGCCAGCAGGGGGGCGGTAGTCTCTGGAAACACCATATATTTT.

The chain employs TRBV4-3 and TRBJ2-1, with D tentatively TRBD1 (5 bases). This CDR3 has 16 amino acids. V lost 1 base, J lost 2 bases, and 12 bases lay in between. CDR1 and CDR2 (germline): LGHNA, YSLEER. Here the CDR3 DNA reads TGCGCCAGCAGCCAAGGGGCTAGGGGCCCCTACAATGAGCAGTTCTTC. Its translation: CASSQGARGPYNEQFF.

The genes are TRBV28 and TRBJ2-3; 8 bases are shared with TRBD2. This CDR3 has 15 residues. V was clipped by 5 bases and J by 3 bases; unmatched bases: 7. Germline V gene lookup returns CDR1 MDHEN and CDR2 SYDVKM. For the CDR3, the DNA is TGTGCCAGCAGTCCAACAGCGGGGGCTACAGATACGCAGTATTTT. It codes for CASSPTAGATDTQYF. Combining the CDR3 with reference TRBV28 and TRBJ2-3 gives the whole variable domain DVKVTQSSRYLVKRTGEKVFLECVQDMDHENMFWYRQDPGLGLRLIYFSYDVKMKEKGDIPEGYSVSREKKERFSLILESASTNQTSMYLCASSPTAGATDTQYFGPGTRLTVL.

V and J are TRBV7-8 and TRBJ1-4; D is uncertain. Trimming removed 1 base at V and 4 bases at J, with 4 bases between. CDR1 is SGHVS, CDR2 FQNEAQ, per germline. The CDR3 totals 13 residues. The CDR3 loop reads CASSLGGNEKLFF. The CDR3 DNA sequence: TGTGCCAGCAGCTTAGGCGGTAATGAAAAACTGTTTTTT.

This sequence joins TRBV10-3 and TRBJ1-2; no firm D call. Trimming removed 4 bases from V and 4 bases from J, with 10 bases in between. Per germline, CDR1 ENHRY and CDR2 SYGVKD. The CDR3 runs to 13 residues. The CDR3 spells CAISGEGIYGYTF. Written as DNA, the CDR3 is TGTGCCATCAGTGGGGAGGGAATCTATGGCTACACCTTC.

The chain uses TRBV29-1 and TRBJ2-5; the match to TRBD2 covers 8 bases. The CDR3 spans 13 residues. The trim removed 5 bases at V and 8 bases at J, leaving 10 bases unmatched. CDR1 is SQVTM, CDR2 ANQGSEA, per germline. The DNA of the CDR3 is TGCAGCGTTTCGACTAGCGACTTACTTACCCAGTACTTC. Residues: CSVSTSDLLTQYF.

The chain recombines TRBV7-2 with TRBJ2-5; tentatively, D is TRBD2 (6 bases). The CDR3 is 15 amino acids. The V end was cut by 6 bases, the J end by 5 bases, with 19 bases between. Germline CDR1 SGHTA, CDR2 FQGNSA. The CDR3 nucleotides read TGTGCCAGCAGTCAAGTAGCGGTAGCTGTGGAGACCCAGTACTTC. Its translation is CASSQVAVAVETQYF.

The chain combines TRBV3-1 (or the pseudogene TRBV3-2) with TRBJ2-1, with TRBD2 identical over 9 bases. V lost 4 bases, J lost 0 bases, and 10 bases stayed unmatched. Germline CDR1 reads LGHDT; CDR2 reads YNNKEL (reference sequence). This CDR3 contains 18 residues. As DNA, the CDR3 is TGTGCCAGCAGCCGCGGGACTAGCCAAGGGAGCTCCTACAATGAGCAGTTCTTC. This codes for CASSRGTSQGSSYNEQFF.

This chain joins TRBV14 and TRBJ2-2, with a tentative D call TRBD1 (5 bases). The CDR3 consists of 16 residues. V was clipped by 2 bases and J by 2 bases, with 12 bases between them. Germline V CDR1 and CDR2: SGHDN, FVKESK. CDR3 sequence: CASSQPSGLNTGELFF. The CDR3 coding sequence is TGTGCCAGCAGCCAACCCTCAGGGCTCAACACCGGGGAGCTGTTTTTT.

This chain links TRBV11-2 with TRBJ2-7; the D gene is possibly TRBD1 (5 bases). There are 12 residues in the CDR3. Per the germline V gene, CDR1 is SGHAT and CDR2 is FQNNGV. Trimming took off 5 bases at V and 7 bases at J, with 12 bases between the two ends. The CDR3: CASSGPKGEQYF. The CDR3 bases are TGTGCCAGCAGCGGCCCCAAGGGGGAGCAGTACTTC.

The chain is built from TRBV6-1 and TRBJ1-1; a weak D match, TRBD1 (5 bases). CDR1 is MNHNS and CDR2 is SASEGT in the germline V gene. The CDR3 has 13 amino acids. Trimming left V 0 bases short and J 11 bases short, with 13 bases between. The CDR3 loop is CASSEARLGGAFF. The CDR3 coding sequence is TGTGCCAGCAGTGAAGCTCGACTTGGGGGGGCTTTCTTT.

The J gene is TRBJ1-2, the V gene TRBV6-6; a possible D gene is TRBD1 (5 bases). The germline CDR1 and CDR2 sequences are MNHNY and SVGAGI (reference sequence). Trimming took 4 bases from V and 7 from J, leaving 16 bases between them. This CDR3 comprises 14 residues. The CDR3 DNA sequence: TGTGCCAGCAGTTGGTCCAGGGATGGTGGTGGCTACACCTTC. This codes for CASSWSRDGGGYTF.

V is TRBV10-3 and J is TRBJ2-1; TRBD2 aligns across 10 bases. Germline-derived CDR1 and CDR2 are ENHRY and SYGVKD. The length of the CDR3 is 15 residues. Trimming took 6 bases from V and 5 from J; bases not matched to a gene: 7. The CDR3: CAISVAGGRDNEQFF. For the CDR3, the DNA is TGTGCCATCAGCGTAGCGGGAGGTCGGGACAATGAGCAGTTCTTC.

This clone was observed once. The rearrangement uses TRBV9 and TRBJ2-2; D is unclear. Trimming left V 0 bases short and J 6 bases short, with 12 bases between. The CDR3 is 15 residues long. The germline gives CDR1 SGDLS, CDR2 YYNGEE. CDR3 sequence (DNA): TGTGCCAGCAGCGTAGTGTCAAACTCCCCCGGGGAGCTGTTTTTT. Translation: CASSVVSNSPGELFF.

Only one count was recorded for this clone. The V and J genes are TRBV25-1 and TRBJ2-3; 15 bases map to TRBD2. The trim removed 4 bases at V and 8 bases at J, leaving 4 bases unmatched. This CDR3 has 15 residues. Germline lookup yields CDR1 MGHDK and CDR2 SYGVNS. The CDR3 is CASSGGGLAGGTQYF. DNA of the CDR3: TGTGCCAGCAGTGGCGGGGGACTAGCGGGAGGTACGCAGTATTTT.